This T cell receptor (beta chain) was sequenced for a study of blood T cells in healthy people across ages. The CDR3 has 13 amino acids. CDR1 is SGHKS, CDR2 YYEKEE, per germline (reference sequence). Together with a sample-barcoded 5' primer, a J-beta primer mix was included in a second PCR lasting about 7 to 11 cycles. TCRdb reprocessed the 5' RACE reads via MiXCR and lists one record per CDR3 protein. This table holds some 670,000 distinct CDR3 sequences, around 52% found once. As regards this clonotype: A much larger clone lies one base from this, so it may be a read error.

Sequencing was done on a sample of blood. This receptor was obtained from an elderly woman in good health. The chain links TRBV5-5 to TRBJ2-5; D remains unclear. CDR3 amino acids: CAGSPEYQETQYF. The CDR3 nucleotides are TGTGCCGGCAGCCCAGAGTACCAAGAGACCCAGTACTTC.